This note documents a single T cell receptor beta chain sequence. These data originate in a study of blood T cell repertoires in COVID-19. In the study overall: Samples of COVID-19 (acute and convalescent) were obtained from the United States, Italy and Spain. The cDNA or gDNA used as material had been derived from T cells, B-cell-depleted T cells, or PBMCs.

In the authors' workflow: For nucleated cells, counts were estimated from reference gene primer amplification. The repertoire was sequenced with immunoSEQ multiplex PCR; TCRdb's copy has only in-frame clones and lacks some. V, J and clone size derive from that table, while D and trimming were established from the DNA sequence. The sample lists about 110,000 clones, 65% to 85% occurring once. Germline assignment: CDR1 SGHRS and CDR2 YFSETQ. The CDR3 consists of 17 residues. V shed 4 bases and J 4 bases; nucleotides not matched to a gene: 12. The receptor was derived from a woman in her seventies with acute or convalescent COVID-19. Sequencing was carried out using peripheral blood. The V and J genes are TRBV5-1 and TRBJ1-1; 11 bases agree with TRBD1. The CDR3: CASSHGDRGVVGTEAFF. The CDR3 nucleotides read TGCGCCAGCAGCCACGGGGACAGGGGGGTAGTGGGCACTGAAGCTTTCTTT.